This T cell receptor beta chain was sequenced during a study of response to subunit inactivated influenza vaccine. Points from the study as a whole: Authors suggested seasonal influenza vaccinations each recruit few new T cells.

In the case of this clonotype: What it recognizes is unknown.

TCRdb re-derived calls from the RT-PCR reads in MiXCR, one entry per CDR3 protein. This sample has hundreds of thousands of distinct CDR3 sequences, with around 16% found just once. The TCR originated in a man aged 50-59 years who received an inactivated influenza vaccine. The input for sequencing was PBMCs from blood, taken 11 to 12 days after vaccination.

The CDR3 loop is CASSLVWGSGANVLTF. The CDR3 nucleotides are TGTGCCAGCAGCTTAGTATGGGGCTCTGGGGCCAACGTCCTGACTTTC. This rearrangement joins TRBV5-6 to TRBJ2-6; D call uncertain. There are 16 residues in the CDR3. Trimming stripped 2 bases from V and 0 bases from J, with 9 bases between. Germline V lookup: CDR1 SGHDT, CDR2 YYEEEE.